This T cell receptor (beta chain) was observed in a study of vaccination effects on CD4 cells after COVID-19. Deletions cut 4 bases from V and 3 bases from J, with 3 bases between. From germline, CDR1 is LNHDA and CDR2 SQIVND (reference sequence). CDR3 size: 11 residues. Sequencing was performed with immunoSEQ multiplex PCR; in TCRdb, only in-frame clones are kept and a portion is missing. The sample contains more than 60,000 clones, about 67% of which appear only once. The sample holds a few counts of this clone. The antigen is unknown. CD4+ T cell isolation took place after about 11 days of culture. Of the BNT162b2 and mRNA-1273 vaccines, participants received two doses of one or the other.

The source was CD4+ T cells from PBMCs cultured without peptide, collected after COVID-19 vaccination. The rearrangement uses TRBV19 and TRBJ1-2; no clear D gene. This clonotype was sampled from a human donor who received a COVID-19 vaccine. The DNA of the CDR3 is TGTGCCAGTAGTAGGTACTATGGCTACACCTTC. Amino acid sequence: CASSRYYGYTF.